These T cell receptor beta chains were read from a single sample in a study of T cell changes during pregnancy in multiple sclerosis. Method: immunoSEQ multiplex PCR; TCRdb's copy keeps in-frame clones and lacks some. The sample yields tens of thousands of clones, around 93% seen once. The source was PBMCs, collected in the first trimester of pregnancy. These TCRs come from a female donor in good health, serving as a control in a pregnancy study. Some clones in this sample may be carry-over from other donors' samples. Both conserved end residues are part of each CDR3. D genes are given only for firm matches. Size is stated for part of the rows, as once, few or many counts, or as a class when the clone is expanded.

clone_size: .
v_call: TRBV20-1
d_call: .
j_call: TRBJ2-7
cdr3_nt: TGCAGTGGCACAGGTCTCAAGGAGTACTTC
cdr3_aa: CSGTGLKEYF

clone_size: .
v_call: TRBV28
d_call: .
j_call: TRBJ1-2
cdr3_nt: TGTGCCAGCAGTTTATGGGCAGGGGAGGGCTATGGCTACACCTTC
cdr3_aa: CASSLWAGEGYGYTF

clone_size: .
v_call: TRBV28
d_call: TRBD2
j_call: TRBJ2-1
cdr3_nt: TGTGCCAGCAGTCGCGGGGGGTCCTACAATGAGCAGTTCTTC
cdr3_aa: CASSRGGSYNEQFF

clone_size: few
v_call: TRBV10-1
d_call: .
j_call: TRBJ2-7
cdr3_nt: TGCGCCAGCAGTCCAGATCGCTACGAGCAGTACTTC
cdr3_aa: CASSPDRYEQYF

clone_size: .
v_call: TRBV25-1
d_call: .
j_call: TRBJ1-4
cdr3_nt: TGTGCCAGCACGACGGGGGGAGGGAATGAAAAACTGTTTTTT
cdr3_aa: CASTTGGGNEKLFF

clone_size: .
v_call: TRBV6-1
d_call: TRBD1
j_call: TRBJ1-6
cdr3_nt: TGTGCCAGCAGTGAGCTGACAGGGCGTCTTGCACCCCTCCACTTT
cdr3_aa: CASSELTGRLAPLHF

clone_size: .
v_call: TRBV6-1
d_call: .
j_call: TRBJ2-1
cdr3_nt: TGTGCCAGCACCGAGCCAGGGGTCGACTACAATGAGCAGTTCTTC
cdr3_aa: CASTEPGVDYNEQFF

clone_size: .
v_call: TRBV10-1
d_call: .
j_call: TRBJ1-1
cdr3_nt: TGCGCCAGCAGTGTGGACAGCCTGAACACTGAAGCTTTCTTT
cdr3_aa: CASSVDSLNTEAFF

clone_size: .
v_call: TRBV6-6
d_call: .
j_call: TRBJ1-4
cdr3_nt: TGTGCCAGCAACCTACAGGGCGAAGGAGGTGAAAAACTGTTTTTT
cdr3_aa: CASNLQGEGGEKLFF

clone_size: .
v_call: TRBV6-4
d_call: .
j_call: TRBJ2-1
cdr3_nt: TGTGCCAGCAGTGAACGGGAGTACAATGAGCAGTTCTTC
cdr3_aa: CASSEREYNEQFF

clone_size: .
v_call: TRBV6-5
d_call: .
j_call: TRBJ1-1
cdr3_nt: TGTGCCAGCAGTCACAAAACCTGGGCCACTGAAGCTTTCTTT
cdr3_aa: CASSHKTWATEAFF

clone_size: .
v_call: TRBV19
d_call: TRBD2
j_call: TRBJ2-3
cdr3_nt: TGTGCCAGTAGTAGGGCGGGAGCGGTAGGCACAGATACGCAGTATTTT
cdr3_aa: CASSRAGAVGTDTQYF

clone_size: .
v_call: TRBV10-3
d_call: .
j_call: TRBJ2-7
cdr3_nt: TGTGCCATCGGCCCGGTGGGCTCCATGCCGTACGAGCAGTACTTC
cdr3_aa: CAIGPVGSMPYEQYF

clone_size: .
v_call: TRBV28
d_call: .
j_call: TRBJ1-1
cdr3_nt: TGTGCCAGCAGTTTAAGGGGCGAGGACACTGAAGCTTTCTTT
cdr3_aa: CASSLRGEDTEAFF

clone_size: .
v_call: TRBV4-2
d_call: TRBD2
j_call: TRBJ2-5
cdr3_nt: TGTGCCAGCAGCCAAGATGGAGCTAGCGGGGGGTTGGAGACCCAGTACTTC
cdr3_aa: CASSQDGASGGLETQYF

clone_size: .
v_call: TRBV7-2
d_call: .
j_call: TRBJ2-7
cdr3_nt: TGTGCCAGCAGCTTATTATTGCAGGACGAGCAGTACTTC
cdr3_aa: CASSLLLQDEQYF

clone_size: few
v_call: TRBV6-6
d_call: .
j_call: TRBJ1-2
cdr3_nt: TGTGCCAGCAGTTTCTCAACGGGGGACTATGGCTACACCTTC
cdr3_aa: CASSFSTGDYGYTF

clone_size: .
v_call: TRBV7-2
d_call: .
j_call: TRBJ2-2
cdr3_nt: TGTGCCAGCAGCTTTTTCGGGGGTGACACCGGGGAGCTGTTTTTT
cdr3_aa: CASSFFGGDTGELFF

clone_size: once
v_call: TRBV29-1
d_call: TRBD2
j_call: TRBJ2-7
cdr3_nt: TGCAGCGTTGAAAGCGGGGGGAACTCCTACGAGCAGTACTTC
cdr3_aa: CSVESGGNSYEQYF

clone_size: .
v_call: TRBV7-9
d_call: .
j_call: TRBJ2-7
cdr3_nt: TGTGCCAGCAGCTTAAAGGCGGCCTACGAGCAGTACTTC
cdr3_aa: CASSLKAAYEQYF

clone_size: .
v_call: TRBV9
d_call: TRBD1
j_call: TRBJ2-2
cdr3_nt: TGTGCCAGCAGCCACCCCACAGGGGAGCTAAACACCGGGGAGCTGTTTTTT
cdr3_aa: CASSHPTGELNTGELFF

clone_size: .
v_call: TRBV6-1
d_call: TRBD1
j_call: TRBJ1-5
cdr3_nt: TGTGCCAGCAGGGCGACAGGGAACCAGCCCCAGCATTTT
cdr3_aa: CASRATGNQPQHF

clone_size: .
v_call: TRBV7-6
d_call: .
j_call: TRBJ1-3
cdr3_nt: TGTGCCAGCAGCCCCGTACAGGTGCCCGTCTCTGGAAACACCATATATTTT
cdr3_aa: CASSPVQVPVSGNTIYF

clone_size: .
v_call: TRBV9
d_call: .
j_call: TRBJ2-3
cdr3_nt: TGTGCCAGCAGCCGAACTGGCACAGATACGCAGTATTTT
cdr3_aa: CASSRTGTDTQYF

clone_size: .
v_call: TRBV7-9
d_call: .
j_call: TRBJ1-4
cdr3_nt: TGTGCCAGCAGGGGAGGGGGGGCTTCTAATGAAAAACTGTTTTTT
cdr3_aa: CASRGGGASNEKLFF

clone_size: .
v_call: TRBV7-9
d_call: .
j_call: TRBJ1-4
cdr3_nt: TGTGCCAGCAGCTTAGATGCAGTCAAGAATGAAAAACTGTTTTTT
cdr3_aa: CASSLDAVKNEKLFF

clone_size: .
v_call: TRBV9
d_call: .
j_call: TRBJ1-6
cdr3_nt: TGTGCCAGCAGCGTCAACGGGGGGGGCATAGGAAATTCACCCCTCCACTTT
cdr3_aa: CASSVNGGGIGNSPLHF

clone_size: .
v_call: TRBV18
d_call: TRBD1
j_call: TRBJ1-1
cdr3_nt: TGTGCCAGCTCACCGAGACAGGGGGCGAACACTGAAGCTTTCTTT
cdr3_aa: CASSPRQGANTEAFF

clone_size: once
v_call: TRBV9
d_call: .
j_call: TRBJ2-7
cdr3_nt: TGTGCCAGCAGCGTAGGGTTATTGGACAGAAGCTACGAGCAGTACTTC
cdr3_aa: CASSVGLLDRSYEQYF

clone_size: .
v_call: TRBV6-1
d_call: TRBD2
j_call: TRBJ2-1
cdr3_nt: TGTGCCAGCAGTGAAAGAGTACTCAGCGGGGGGATTTACAATGAGCAGTTCTTC
cdr3_aa: CASSERVLSGGIYNEQFF

clone_size: .
v_call: TRBV7-9
d_call: .
j_call: TRBJ2-5
cdr3_nt: TGTGCCAGCAGCGTCACAGGGATGGAGACCCAGTACTTC
cdr3_aa: CASSVTGMETQYF

clone_size: .
v_call: TRBV6-1
d_call: TRBD2
j_call: TRBJ2-3
cdr3_nt: TGTGCCAGCAGCTCTCGGGGGGGCACGACAGATACGCAGTATTTT
cdr3_aa: CASSSRGGTTDTQYF

clone_size: .
v_call: TRBV27
d_call: TRBD2
j_call: TRBJ2-1
cdr3_nt: TGTGCCAGCAGTTTGGGGACTAGCGGGAGCCATGAGCAGTTCTTC
cdr3_aa: CASSLGTSGSHEQFF

clone_size: .
v_call: TRBV19
d_call: .
j_call: TRBJ2-7
cdr3_nt: TGTGCCAGTAGTTTGACGGGTTACGAGCAGTACTTC
cdr3_aa: CASSLTGYEQYF

clone_size: .
v_call: TRBV7-9
d_call: TRBD2
j_call: TRBJ2-1
cdr3_nt: TGTGCCAGCAGCCCCCTCCCGGGAGGCGGGGACAATGAGCAGTTCTTC
cdr3_aa: CASSPLPGGGDNEQFF

clone_size: .
v_call: TRBV4-3
d_call: .
j_call: TRBJ2-2
cdr3_nt: TGCGCCAGCACCCCGAAGGGGCAGGGCGGCACCGGGGAGCTGTTTTTT
cdr3_aa: CASTPKGQGGTGELFF

clone_size: .
v_call: TRBV14
d_call: .
j_call: TRBJ2-7
cdr3_nt: TGTGCCAGCAGCCAAACAACCTACGAGCAGTACTTC
cdr3_aa: CASSQTTYEQYF

clone_size: .
v_call: TRBV5-6
d_call: .
j_call: TRBJ2-6
cdr3_nt: TGTGCCAGCAGCTTGAGGAGACTCAATTCTGGGGCCAACGTCCTGACTTTC
cdr3_aa: CASSLRRLNSGANVLTF

clone_size: .
v_call: TRBV7-2
d_call: .
j_call: TRBJ2-1
cdr3_nt: TGTGCCAGCAGCTTAGCCGGACTTAGCTACAATGAGCAGTTCTTC
cdr3_aa: CASSLAGLSYNEQFF

clone_size: few
v_call: TRBV10-2
d_call: .
j_call: TRBJ1-1
cdr3_nt: TGCGCCAGCAGCCTAGCCGGGAACACTGAAGCTTTCTTT
cdr3_aa: CASSLAGNTEAFF

clone_size: .
v_call: TRBV28
d_call: .
j_call: TRBJ2-3
cdr3_nt: TGTGCCAGCAGTCCCCTCTCAGGGGTCATTGGGGATACGCAGTATTTT
cdr3_aa: CASSPLSGVIGDTQYF

clone_size: .
v_call: TRBV6-1
d_call: .
j_call: TRBJ2-3
cdr3_nt: TGTGCCAGCAGTGAAGTGGAGCTTTCTACGCAGTATTTT
cdr3_aa: CASSEVELSTQYF

clone_size: .
v_call: TRBV5-1
d_call: TRBD2
j_call: TRBJ2-1
cdr3_nt: TGCGCCAGCAGCTTAGCGGGGAGGTACAATGAGCAGTTCTTC
cdr3_aa: CASSLAGRYNEQFF

clone_size: .
v_call: TRBV4-2
d_call: .
j_call: TRBJ2-1
cdr3_nt: TGTGCCAGCAGCGTCGCGGGCCCCAAGTACAATGAGCAGTTCTTC
cdr3_aa: CASSVAGPKYNEQFF

clone_size: .
v_call: TRBV27
d_call: TRBD1
j_call: TRBJ1-6
cdr3_nt: TGTGCCAGCAGTTTATATCCCGCTGCAACAGGGGCTAATTCACCCCTCCACTTT
cdr3_aa: CASSLYPAATGANSPLHF

clone_size: once
v_call: TRBV4-3
d_call: TRBD2
j_call: TRBJ2-1
cdr3_nt: TGCGCCAGCAGCCCGGGACTAGCGGCCTCTGAACAGTTCTTC
cdr3_aa: CASSPGLAASEQFF

clone_size: .
v_call: TRBV6-1
d_call: TRBD2
j_call: TRBJ2-5
cdr3_nt: TGTGCCAGCAGTGAGCTTCTAGCGGGGGGGGAGGAGACCCAGTACTTC
cdr3_aa: CASSELLAGGEETQYF

clone_size: once
v_call: TRBV28
d_call: .
j_call: TRBJ1-1
cdr3_nt: TGTGCCAGCAGCGTGGGCCGCACTGAAGCTTTCTTT
cdr3_aa: CASSVGRTEAFF

clone_size: .
v_call: TRBV11-3
d_call: .
j_call: TRBJ1-6
cdr3_nt: TGTGCCAGCAGCCGCGACTTATATTCACCCCTCCACTTT
cdr3_aa: CASSRDLYSPLHF